This T cell receptor beta chain stems from a study of beta chain features in type 1 diabetes. This clone was detected a few times. No antigen is known for it. Expressed TCRB transcripts got sequenced, as all isolated RNA was reverse transcribed. TCRdb's table, derived via immunoSEQ multiplex PCR, lists solely in-frame clones and lacks some. The table has 280,000 or so clones, 15% seen once. Points from the study as a whole: Moderately but significantly shorter TCRB CDR3s were found in Type 1 diabetes patients in all four CD4+ subsets.

This CDR3 is 13 amino acids long. Trimming took off 7 bases at V and 0 bases at J, with 12 bases between the two ends. CDR1 is SQVTM and CDR2 is ANQGSEA in the germline V gene. The origin of this receptor is a young man with type 1 diabetes. The rearrangement joins TRBV29-1 to TRBJ1-1; tentative D call: TRBD1 (6 bases). The sample comprised naive CD4+ T cells from blood. CDR3 DNA sequence: TGCAGCGAAACCAGGGGACTGAACACTGAAGCTTTCTTT. It encodes CSETRGLNTEAFF.